This T cell receptor beta chain was observed in a study of spatial heterogeneity in lung cancer (dated by TCRdb to about 2019). Regarding the study in general: More beta-chain than alpha-chain transcripts were consistently detected, likely reflecting higher beta-chain transcript abundance. In the raw uncorrected reads, each unique combination of TCR and UMI appeared more than ten times on average. In non-small cell lung cancer, the study quantitatively compared TCR alpha and beta repertoires across several tumor regions, matched nontumor lung, and blood. The study linked features of the TCR repertoire to counts of nonsynonymous mutations, which were determined by whole-exome sequencing of tumor tissue. Both alpha and beta chains were TCR-sequenced in samples taken at surgery, namely 220 tumor regions, around 64 matched nontumor lung samples and about 52 PBMC samples. Broader findings and caveats from the paper: Ubiquitous expanded tumor TCRs showed up in blood more often at tumor resection than at routine follow-up. Additional single-cell paired TCR alpha and beta sequencing was considered necessary to confirm, at a functional level, the hypothesis that regional TCRs recognize regional mutations.

The time point label, read with the paper, signifies: sample taken at primary tumor resection. Donors were some 70 patients with early-stage, untreated non-small cell lung cancer from the lung TRACERx cohort. Without any cell sorting, TCR sequencing was performed on whole RNA extracted either from tumor and nontumor lung tissue or from cryopreserved PBMC samples. Only patients with enough RNA available from two or more tumor regions were chosen for TCR sequencing. V is reduced by 2 bases and J by 2 bases, leaving a spacing of 10 bases between them. Inclusive of the bounding cysteine and phenylalanine, the CDR3 is 14 residues long. Only the CDR3 DNA is retained, 42 bases long and in frame from the first base. The CDR1 and CDR2 encoded by the germline V gene (reference sequence) are MNHEY and SMNVEV. Library generation was performed with 5' RACE. The sequencer was a NextSeq 500. The TCR library protocol attached a unique molecular identifier to each TCR cDNA molecule to allow correction of PCR and sequencing errors. The source study handled its data this way. TCR identification, UMI-based error correction and CDR3 extraction were performed with Decombinator tools. Expanded TCRs were defined as those above a frequency of 2 per 1,000, corresponding to the top 1% of the tumor frequency distribution. Each repertoire was subsampled 100 times to 5,000 TCRs, after which Renyi diversity was computed with the R vegan package. CDR3 similarity networks were constructed using string-kernel similarity of amino acid triplets, with links drawn between CDR3s whose pairwise similarity was above 0.82. Through fastp at Q25 and MiXCR, TCRdb rebuilt clones from the public reads, retaining in-frame beta chains. Records with the same CDR3 protein are collapsed into one entry carrying the most frequent genes and DNA. None of the V and J calls come from the authors' own analysis; TCRdb made them. The sample contains roughly 40,000 distinct CDR3 sequences, nearly 7% of them found a single time. Around 42% of the sample goes to the ten largest clones.

This clonotype showed up many times. This clone's antigen is unknown. It has no much larger one-base neighbor in the sample; base qualities were not kept. This material consisted of PBMCs, taken at surgery. This TCR came from a female donor with early-stage non-small cell lung cancer. This receptor chain uses TRBV27 and TRBJ2-7; the D gene identity is not certain. The DNA reads as follows: TGTGCCAGCAGTTTAGTTTCCAGGCCCTACGAGCAGTACTTC. The resulting protein is CASSLVSRPYEQYF.